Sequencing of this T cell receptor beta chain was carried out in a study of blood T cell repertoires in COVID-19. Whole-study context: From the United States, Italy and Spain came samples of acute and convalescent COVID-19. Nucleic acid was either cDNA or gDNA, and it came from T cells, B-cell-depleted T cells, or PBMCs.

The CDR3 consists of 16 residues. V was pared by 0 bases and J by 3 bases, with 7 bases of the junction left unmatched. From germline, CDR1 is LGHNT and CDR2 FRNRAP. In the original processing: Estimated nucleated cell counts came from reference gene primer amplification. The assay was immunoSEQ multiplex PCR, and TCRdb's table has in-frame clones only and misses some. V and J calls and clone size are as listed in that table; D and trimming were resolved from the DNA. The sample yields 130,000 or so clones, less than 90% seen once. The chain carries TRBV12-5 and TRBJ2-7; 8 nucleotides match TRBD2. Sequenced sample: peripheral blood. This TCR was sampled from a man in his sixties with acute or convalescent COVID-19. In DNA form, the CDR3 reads TGTGCTAGTGGTTTGGTTCAAGCGGGAGACGTCTACGAGCAGTACTTC. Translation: CASGLVQAGDVYEQYF.